The sequence of this TCR beta chain was determined in a study of beta chain features in type 1 diabetes. Study-wide points: Although PCR might favor shorter templates, it would do so equally in patients and controls. Type 1 diabetes patients showed a moderate but significant shortening of TCRB CDR3s in all four CD4+ subsets. Whether HLA type influences TCRB rearrangement remained unresolved here. The study found fewer insertions and more deletions at VDJ junctions in type 1 diabetes patients.

V dropped 0 bases and J dropped 2; count of bases not matched to a gene: 5. Germline CDR1 MNHNY, CDR2 SVGAGI (reference sequence). The CDR3 totals 16 residues. Sorting produced populations that all topped 95% purity. Comment on this clone: Its antigen is not identified.

Every isolated RNA sample was fully reverse transcribed, so sequencing captured expressed TCRB transcripts. Only in-frame clones appear in the TCRdb table, and some are missing; sequencing was by immunoSEQ multiplex PCR. Among more than 250,000 clones listed, 20% were seen once. This TCR was recovered from a woman in her 40s with type 1 diabetes. The chain joins TRBV6-6 to TRBJ2-7; 9 nucleotides agree with TRBD1. The sequenced sample was naive CD4+ T cells from blood. CDR3 loop: CASSYSAGDRAYEQYF. Written as DNA, the CDR3 is TGTGCCAGCAGTTACTCGGCGGGGGACAGGGCCTACGAGCAGTACTTC.